The sequence of this T cell receptor beta chain was determined in a study of blood T cells in healthy people across ages. Study-wide findings and caveats: Fewer expanded clones and more diversity marked long-lived versus aged donors. Investigators treated diversity estimates from one million T cells as underestimates.

The CDR3 contains 14 residues. Trimming took off 2 bases at V and 6 bases at J, with 14 bases between the two ends. Looked up from germline, CDR1 is MNHEY and CDR2 is SVGAGI. There are a few counts of this clonotype. Its cognate antigen is unknown. Combining a sample-barcoded 5' primer with a J-beta primer mix, a second PCR ran for about 7 to 11 cycles. TCRdb re-analysed the 5' RACE reads in MiXCR, keeping a single row per CDR3 protein. The sample holds around 1.5 million distinct CDR3 sequences, 30% to 35% seen once. Sequences were obtained from blood. The TCR sequence derives from a woman aged 25 to 39 in good health. The chain is built from TRBV6-5 and TRBJ2-7; D could derive from TRBD1 or TRBD2 (6 bases each). The CDR3 DNA reads as TGTGCCAGCAGTTACGGTAGGGGGGTCGGCGAGCAGTACTTC. This sequence encodes CASSYGRGVGEQYF.